These T cell receptor beta chains were read from a single sample in a study of graft-versus-host responses after intestinal transplantation. The table came from immunoSEQ multiplex PCR; TCRdb's copy has only in-frame clones and leaves some out. The sample records 50,000 to 55,000 clones, about 89% being singletons. Their cognate antigens are unknown. This specimen was unstimulated CD4+ T cells sorted from spleen or lymph node cells, taken before transplant. These receptors were obtained from a human donor who was the organ donor for an intestinal transplant. Each CDR3 is given with its conserved first and last residue. Each record gives: V gene, J gene, clone size, D gene, CDR3 protein, CDR3 DNA. A D gene is named only where the DNA matches it firmly. Some rows have no size entry. The others give once, few or many, or a class for an expanded clone.

V: TRBV7-3
J: TRBJ2-1
size: NA
D: TRBD2
CDR3: CASSLIGAGATYNEQFF
DNA: TGTGCCAGCAGCTTAATTGGGGCGGGAGCTACCTACAATGAGCAGTTCTTC

V: TRBV9
J: TRBJ1-2
size: NA
D: NA
CDR3: CASSIERSYGYTF
DNA: TGTGCCAGCAGCATCGAGAGGAGCTATGGCTACACCTTC

V: TRBV7-2
J: TRBJ2-6
size: NA
D: NA
CDR3: CASSLRSGVASGANVLTF
DNA: TGTGCCAGCAGCTTAAGATCGGGGGTAGCCTCTGGGGCCAACGTCCTGACTTTC

V: TRBV27
J: TRBJ2-3
size: NA
D: TRBD1
CDR3: CASSTGGTDTQYF
DNA: TGTGCCAGCAGTACAGGGGGCACAGATACGCAGTATTTT

V: TRBV28
J: TRBJ2-5
size: NA
D: NA
CDR3: CASSPLASLVETQYF
DNA: TGTGCCAGCAGTCCTCTAGCGAGTCTGGTTGAGACCCAGTACTTC

V: TRBV5-1
J: TRBJ2-5
size: NA
D: NA
CDR3: CASSVGGAPQETQYF
DNA: TGCGCCAGCAGCGTAGGGGGGGCTCCACAAGAGACCCAGTACTTC

V: TRBV6-6
J: TRBJ1-3
size: NA
D: NA
CDR3: CASRIQGSGNTIYF
DNA: TGTGCCAGCAGGATACAGGGCTCTGGAAACACCATATATTTT

V: TRBV6-5
J: TRBJ2-7
size: NA
D: TRBD2
CDR3: CASSPGLAGSYEQYF
DNA: TGTGCCAGCAGTCCAGGACTAGCTGGGTCTTACGAGCAGTACTTC

V: TRBV2
J: TRBJ1-1
size: once
D: TRBD1
CDR3: CASSAGGQEAFF
DNA: TGTGCCAGCAGCGCAGGGGGGCAAGAAGCTTTCTTT

V: TRBV5-1
J: TRBJ1-2
size: few
D: NA
CDR3: CASSLADRTYGYTF
DNA: TGCGCCAGCAGCTTGGCCGACAGGACATATGGCTACACCTTC

V: TRBV30
J: TRBJ1-5
size: NA
D: NA
CDR3: CAWRRGGSNQPQHF
DNA: TGTGCCTGGAGAAGGGGGGGATCCAATCAGCCCCAGCATTTT

V: TRBV4-3
J: TRBJ2-7
size: NA
D: TRBD1
CDR3: CASSQELGDRVGEQYF
DNA: TGCGCCAGCAGCCAAGAGCTCGGGGACAGGGTGGGCGAGCAGTACTTC

V: TRBV30
J: TRBJ1-1
size: few
D: TRBD1
CDR3: CAWSVAGGGEAFF
DNA: TGTGCCTGGAGTGTAGCAGGGGGCGGTGAAGCTTTCTTT

V: TRBV9
J: TRBJ2-7
size: NA
D: TRBD2
CDR3: CASSVGPSGGVYEQYF
DNA: TGTGCCAGCAGCGTAGGGCCTAGCGGGGGCGTCTACGAGCAGTACTTC

V: TRBV27
J: TRBJ2-1
size: NA
D: TRBD2
CDR3: CASSLIFDSSGSDEQFF
DNA: TGTGCCAGCAGTTTAATTTTTGATTCTAGCGGGAGCGATGAGCAGTTCTTC

V: TRBV5-1
J: TRBJ2-5
size: few
D: NA
CDR3: CASTIGPGEEKTQYF
DNA: TGCGCCAGCACCATCGGTCCGGGAGAGGAGAAGACCCAGTACTTC

V: TRBV6-5
J: TRBJ1-2
size: NA
D: NA
CDR3: CASSYTPQGDYGYTF
DNA: TGTGCCAGCAGTTACACACCGCAGGGCGACTATGGCTACACCTTC

V: TRBV7-8
J: TRBJ1-3
size: NA
D: TRBD1
CDR3: CASSLDRVGNTIYF
DNA: TGTGCCAGCAGTCTAGACAGGGTTGGAAACACCATATATTTT

V: TRBV5-1
J: TRBJ2-3
size: few
D: NA
CDR3: CASSFVLTSTDTQYF
DNA: TGCGCCAGCAGCTTCGTTTTGACTAGCACAGATACGCAGTATTTT

V: TRBV5-1
J: TRBJ2-5
size: NA
D: NA
CDR3: CASSLDSSQETQYF
DNA: TGCGCCAGCAGCTTGGATAGTTCACAAGAGACCCAGTACTTC

V: TRBV27
J: TRBJ2-2
size: NA
D: TRBD2
CDR3: CASKTKTSGRGGELFF
DNA: TGTGCCAGCAAAACAAAAACTAGCGGGAGAGGCGGGGAGCTGTTTTTT

V: TRBV14
J: TRBJ2-5
size: NA
D: TRBD1
CDR3: CASSQDRVRQETQYF
DNA: TGTGCCAGCAGCCAGGACAGGGTTAGGCAAGAGACCCAGTACTTC

V: TRBV5-1
J: TRBJ2-7
size: NA
D: NA
CDR3: CASSLGGPETYEQYF
DNA: TGCGCCAGCAGCTTGGGCGGCCCGGAGACCTACGAGCAGTACTTC

V: TRBV5-4
J: TRBJ2-1
size: NA
D: NA
CDR3: CASSLGQGSYNEQFF
DNA: TGTGCCAGCAGCTTGGGCCAGGGCTCCTACAATGAGCAGTTCTTC

V: TRBV5-6
J: TRBJ2-5
size: NA
D: TRBD2
CDR3: CASSLDSGRYLGLETQYF
DNA: TGTGCCAGCAGCTTAGATAGCGGGAGATATCTGGGTTTAGAGACCCAGTACTTC

V: TRBV6-1
J: TRBJ2-7
size: once
D: NA
CDR3: CASSEAGGHSYEQYF
DNA: TGTGCCAGCAGTGAAGCCGGGGGTCACTCCTACGAGCAGTACTTC

V: TRBV5-4
J: TRBJ2-3
size: NA
D: TRBD2
CDR3: CASSLGPSGMRTDTQYF
DNA: TGTGCCAGCAGCTTGGGTCCTAGCGGGATGAGGACAGATACGCAGTATTTT

V: TRBV9
J: TRBJ2-1
size: NA
D: TRBD2
CDR3: CASAFSGRASEQFF
DNA: TGTGCCAGCGCATTTAGCGGGAGGGCATCTGAGCAGTTCTTC

V: TRBV7-9
J: TRBJ2-1
size: once
D: TRBD2
CDR3: CASSLAGTRSNEQFF
DNA: TGTGCCAGCAGCTTAGCGGGGACTAGAAGCAATGAGCAGTTCTTC

V: TRBV9
J: TRBJ2-1
size: NA
D: TRBD2
CDR3: CASSVARWGRGLAGEPGNEQFF
DNA: TGTGCCAGCAGCGTAGCGCGGTGGGGTCGGGGACTAGCGGGAGAGCCCGGGAATGAGCAGTTCTTC